The 13 T cell receptor beta chains in this list originate from one sample, sequenced in a study of blood T cell repertoires in COVID-19. The protocol was immunoSEQ multiplex PCR, while the TCRdb copy is restricted to in-frame clones and leaves out a portion. Among under 400,000 clones listed, roughly 90% were seen once. Sequencing used PBMCs or T cells enriched from blood (not recorded which). These receptors all stem from a woman aged 25-40 years who had been exposed to COVID-19.

The rearrangement uses TRBV28 and TRBJ2-1; the match to TRBD2 covers 9 bases. The ends lost 6 bases at V and 8 bases at J; junction bases unmatched: 8. CDR1 is MDHEN and CDR2 is SYDVKM in the germline V gene. The CDR3 is 14 amino acids. CDR3 protein: CASRPSGERHEQFF. CDR3 sequence (DNA): TGTGCCAGCAGACCTAGCGGGGAGAGGCATGAGCAGTTCTTC.

This chain links TRBV29-1 with TRBJ2-5; D possibly corresponds to TRBD2 (6 bases). CDR1 is SQVTM, CDR2 ANQGSEA, per germline. V was clipped by 7 bases and J by 2 bases, with 14 bases between them. This CDR3 is built from 13 residues. As DNA, the CDR3 is TGCAGCGCAACGCGGGGCAGTCAAGAGACCCAGTACTTC. Translated, it gives CSATRGSQETQYF.

The chain joins TRBV11-2 to TRBJ2-2; TRBD1 aligns across 10 bases. Germline-derived CDR1 and CDR2 are SGHAT and FQNNGV. The V and J ends lost 5 bases and 0 bases, in that order; junction bases with no gene match: 9. The CDR3 extends over 18 amino acids. Here the CDR3 reads CASSPPSGTGANTGELFF. The DNA for the CDR3 is TGTGCCAGCAGCCCACCGTCCGGGACAGGGGCGAACACCGGGGAGCTGTTTTTT.

V usage is TRBV7-9 and J usage is TRBJ2-2; D may be TRBD2 (6 bases). With 5 bases removed from V and 0 bases from J, the gap between germline ends came to 10 bases. Per the germline V gene, CDR1 is SEHNR and CDR2 is FQNEAQ (reference sequence). This CDR3 is 15 amino acids long. CDR3 DNA: TGTGCCAGCAGCAAGGGACTGGCGAACACCGGGGAGCTGTTTTTT. Translation: CASSKGLANTGELFF.

J is TRBJ1-3 and V is TRBV3-1 (or the pseudogene TRBV3-2); D is unresolved. This CDR3 region has 16 residues. The ends were cut back, 4 bases at V and 0 bases at J, with 13 bases in the middle. The germline V gene encodes CDR1 LGHDT and CDR2 YNNKEL (reference sequence). CDR3 amino acids: CASSLGSTPSGNTIYF. The CDR3 DNA sequence: TGTGCCAGCAGCCTCGGGAGTACCCCCTCTGGAAACACCATATATTTT.

The rearrangement joins TRBV28 to TRBJ2-5; unclear D gene. V gave up 2 bases and J gave up 5 bases, with 9 bases separating them. CDR1 and CDR2 from the germline V gene are MDHEN and SYDVKM. The CDR3 has 13 amino acids. CDR3 residues: CASSLGQKETQYF. In DNA form, the CDR3 reads TGTGCCAGCAGTTTAGGGCAGAAGGAGACCCAGTACTTC. The full variable domain, completed using reference TRBV28 and TRBJ2-5, is DVKVTQSSRYLVKRTGEKVFLECVQDMDHENMFWYRQDPGLGLRLIYFSYDVKMKEKGDIPEGYSVSREKKERFSLILESASTNQTSMYLCASSLGQKETQYFGPGTRLLVL.

The V call is TRBV19, the J call TRBJ2-1; TRBD2 aligns across 15 bases. Germline CDR1 and CDR2: LNHDA and SQIVND (reference sequence). The CDR3 spans 15 residues. The V segment lost 3 bases and the J segment 10 bases; nucleotides outside the gene matches: 4. The CDR3 DNA is TGTGCCAGTAGTATCCCCGGGACTAGCGGGGGGGAGCAGTTCTTC. This gives the protein CASSIPGTSGGEQFF.

The V and J genes are TRBV5-1 and TRBJ1-5, with TRBD1 matching 9 bases. The J segment lost 5 bases and the V segment lost 4 bases, leaving 7 bases of the junction unmatched. CDR3 length equals 15 residues. Germline assignment: CDR1 SGHRS and CDR2 YFSETQ. The chain's CDR3 is CASSTRDRAHQPQHF. CDR3 bases: TGCGCCAGCAGCACCCGGGACAGGGCTCATCAGCCCCAGCATTTT.

The chain links TRBV3-1 (or the pseudogene TRBV3-2) to TRBJ1-2; D is undetermined. The CDR3 is made up of 13 amino acids. Germline CDR1 is LGHDT and CDR2 is YNNKEL (reference sequence). V lost 4 bases and J lost 4, with 10 bases in between. This chain's CDR3 is CASSPRLAYGYTF. The CDR3 DNA follows: TGTGCCAGCAGCCCCAGGTTGGCCTATGGCTACACCTTC.

The gene calls are TRBV7-3 and TRBJ2-3; perhaps TRBD1 as D (6 bases). Trimming removed 5 bases from V and 4 bases from J, with 10 bases in between. Germline assignment: CDR1 SGHTA and CDR2 FQGTGA. The CDR3 has 13 residues. Here the CDR3 reads CASSNSGADTQYF. CDR3 coding DNA: TGTGCCAGCAGCAACTCAGGGGCAGATACGCAGTATTTT.

The chain couples TRBV3-1 (or the pseudogene TRBV3-2) to TRBJ2-3; 12 bases map to TRBD2. Germline V CDR1 and CDR2: LGHDT, YNNKEL (reference sequence). J was trimmed by 6 bases and V by 4 bases; bases with no gene match: 5. The CDR3 covers 15 residues. The CDR3 DNA follows: TGTGCCAGCAGCCCACTAGCGGGAGGAGGGGATACGCAGTATTTT. It yields the protein CASSPLAGGGDTQYF.

The genes are TRBV6-5 and TRBJ1-5; 8 bases are a match to TRBD1. CDR3 length: 14 amino acids. V dropped 6 bases and J dropped 5; count of bases not matched to a gene: 6. Germline CDR1 reads MNHEY; CDR2 reads SVGAGI. CDR3 sequence reads: CASRVDRGYQPQHF. CDR3 in DNA: TGTGCCAGCAGGGTCGACAGGGGCTATCAGCCCCAGCATTTT.

The chain has TRBV12-3 or TRBV12-4 and TRBJ2-2, with D unresolved. V was clipped by 6 bases and J by 5 bases, with 7 bases between them. The CDR3 sequence is 12 residues long. CDR3 protein: CASSLETGELFF. CDR3 DNA sequence: TGTGCCAGCAGCCTAGAAACCGGGGAGCTGTTTTTT.